This TCR beta chain was found in a study of OX40 agonist ivuxolimab in advanced cancers. The wider study: In this cohort, patients received ivuxolimab, an agonistic anti-OX40 (CD134) antibody. Patients were infused with ivuxolimab every 2 weeks at 0.01 to 10 mg/kg. The study's findings and limits: Averaging showed that CD8+ T cells had more expanded clones than CD4+ did.

The method was immunoSEQ multiplex PCR; TCRdb's version includes in-frame clones alone and lacks a portion of them. The table has about 70,000 clones, 86% seen once. About this clone itself: The antigen remains undetermined.

The germline gives CDR1 SGHAT, CDR2 FQDESV (reference sequence). V shed 3 bases and J 10 bases; nucleotides not matched to a gene: 8. The CDR3 runs to 15 residues. The clonotype originates from an adult with an advanced solid tumor such as melanoma, head and neck, liver or kidney cancer. The sequenced sample was CD4+ or CD8+ T cells sorted from blood, obtained in a trial of the OX40 agonist ivuxolimab. The gene calls are TRBV11-1 and TRBJ1-6; 8 positions match TRBD1. CDR3 protein: CASSLSGTGESPLHF. The DNA for the CDR3 is TGTGCCAGCAGCTTGTCCGGGACAGGAGAATCACCCCTCCACTTT.